The entry below describes one T cell receptor beta chain. The antigen is unknown. TCRdb's copy holds only in-frame clones and misses some; the assay was immunoSEQ multiplex PCR. Found here are around 320,000 clones, roughly 84% of them singletons; the top ten hold roughly 3.2%. Documented treatment: 19 received Ad26.COV2.S at low or high dose, single or two shots; about 5 received placebo; per-sample allocation not given. Following the first vaccine or placebo injection, samples were taken on day 63. This record belongs to a study of Ad26.COV2.S vaccination and SARS-CoV-2 variants. Findings and caveats of the study: Considerable breadth of spike-specific CD8+ and CD4+ T cell responses has reportedly been documented following vaccination.

The receptor was derived from a person between 18 and 65 years old who received the Ad26.COV2.S COVID-19 vaccine or a placebo. The source material was peripheral blood, sampled in a trial of Ad26.COV2.S vaccine versus placebo.

The CDR3 spells CASSSFWRGGYNEQFF. As DNA, the CDR3 is TGTGCCAGCAGTTCTTTCTGGCGGGGGGGCTACAATGAGCAGTTCTTC. The V call is TRBV27, the J call TRBJ2-1; 9 bases fit TRBD2. Germline-derived CDR1 and CDR2 are MNHEY and SMNVEV (reference sequence). The CDR3 has 16 amino acids. V was clipped by 4 bases and J by 3 bases; unmatched bases: 7.